These 3 T cell receptor beta chains were all obtained from the same sample, sequenced in a study of blood T cell repertoires in COVID-19. Sequencing was performed with immunoSEQ multiplex PCR; in TCRdb, only in-frame clones are kept and a portion is missing. The sample records over 250,000 clones, around 89% being singletons. The sample taken for sequencing was PBMCs or T cells enriched from blood (not recorded which). The receptors were sampled from a man aged 35-49 years who had recovered from COVID-19.

The chain is built from TRBV12-5 and TRBJ2-3; 11 nucleotides align to TRBD2. The CDR3 loop spans 17 amino acids. Trimming took 2 bases from V and 3 from J; bases not matched to a gene: 7. Germline V lookup: CDR1 LGHNT, CDR2 FRNRAP. DNA of the CDR3: TGTGCTAGTGGTTTGCAGACTAGCGGGATGTTGACAGATACGCAGTATTTT. It is translated as CASGLQTSGMLTDTQYF.

The chain's CDR3 is CASRTPGTGIHGYTF. CDR3 bases: TGTGCCAGCCGAACCCCTGGGACAGGGATTCATGGCTACACCTTC. The rearrangement joins TRBV6-5 to TRBJ1-2; 9 bases match TRBD1. V lost 8 bases, J lost 6 bases, and 13 bases stayed unmatched. This CDR3 is 15 amino acids long. Germline CDR1 reads MNHEY; CDR2 reads SVGAGI.

The J gene is TRBJ2-3, the V gene TRBV5-5; D perhaps matches TRBD1 (5 bases). The CDR3 consists of 15 residues. Germline CDR1 and CDR2: SGHKS and YYEKEE (reference sequence). Deletions cut 4 bases from V and 2 bases from J, with 14 bases between. Here the CDR3 reads CASSTRQISTDTQYF. CDR3 nucleotide sequence: TGTGCCAGCAGCACCCGACAGATTTCCACAGATACGCAGTATTTT.